The next 10 T cell receptor beta chains were all read from a single sample in a study of metastatic and nonmetastatic thyroid tumors. Not a single patient had been given any form of treatment at any point before undergoing thyroid surgery. TCRdb re-called clones from the PCR reads using MiXCR. The sample contains around 40,000 clones, roughly a quarter of which appear only once. The sample comprised blood. Receptors were obtained from a female donor with papillary thyroid cancer or a benign thyroid nodule (not recorded which). Some clones in this sample may be carry-over from other donors' samples.

This clone showed up just a few times. V and J are TRBV12-3 or TRBV12-4 and TRBJ2-7; D possibly corresponds to TRBD2 (6 bases). Deletions cut 2 bases from V and 2 bases from J, with 13 bases between. The CDR3 runs 15 residues. CDR3 nucleotides: TGTGCCAGCAGTTTACATGTTCGGGGGACCTACGAGCAGTACTTC. Residues: CASSLHVRGTYEQYF.

This clone was counted between two and nine times. V usage is TRBV25-1 and J usage is TRBJ2-3; D gene ambiguous. CDR1 MGHDK and CDR2 SYGVNS come from the germline V gene. The ends were cut back, 2 bases at V and 0 bases at J, with 9 bases in the middle. CDR3 length: 15 residues. The CDR3 region has the DNA TGTGCCAGCAGTGAAAGTACCTATAGCACAGATACGCAGTATTTT. It yields the protein CASSESTYSTDTQYF. Variable domain in full (rest from reference TRBV25-1 and TRBJ2-3): EADIYQTPRYLVIGTGKKITLECSQTMGHDKMYWYQQDPGMELHLIHYSYGVNSTEKGDLSSESTVSRIRTEHFPLTLESARPSHTSQYLCASSESTYSTDTQYFGPGTRLTVL.

This clone showed up many times. The genes are TRBV19 and TRBJ1-6; tentatively, D is TRBD1 (5 bases). Trimming stripped 5 bases from V and 10 bases from J, with 15 bases between. Germline CDR1 LNHDA, CDR2 SQIVND (reference sequence). The CDR3 is 14 amino acids. In nucleotides, the CDR3 is TGTGCCAGTAGTGGGACCGCCGGACGATCACCCCTCCACTTT. Protein sequence: CASSGTAGRSPLHF.

This clone was detected ten times or more. The chain uses TRBV5-4 and TRBJ2-5; 15 positions agree with TRBD2. Trimming at V came to 3 bases and at J to 7 bases, leaving 10 bases not matched to a gene. The germline CDR1 and CDR2 sequences are SGHNT and YYREEE (reference sequence). The CDR3 has 17 residues. Here the CDR3 reads CASSSPGLAGGIVTQYF. The CDR3 bases are TGTGCCAGCAGCTCCCCGGGACTAGCGGGGGGAATTGTGACCCAGTACTTC.

J is TRBJ1-5 and V is TRBV20-1; no firm D call. Germline V CDR1 and CDR2: DFQATT, SNEGSKA (reference sequence). The CDR3 is 15 residues long. V was cut by 0 bases and J by 0 bases, with 9 bases left in between. For the CDR3, the DNA is TGCAGTGCTAGAGAGTCAGCTGATAGCAATCAGCCCCAGCATTTT. Its protein is CSARESADSNQPQHF.

This clone was found a few times. This chain joins TRBV28 and TRBJ1-1; 7 positions agree with TRBD1. CDR3 length: 13 amino acids. V lost 5 bases to trimming and J lost 10 bases; unmatched junction nucleotides: 10. From germline, CDR1 is MDHEN and CDR2 SYDVKM. CDR3 coding DNA: TGTGCCAGCAGTACCATCTCCAGGGGGGGAGCTTTCTTT. This codes for CASSTISRGGAFF.

This clone was counted many times. The chain carries TRBV10-3 and TRBJ2-3; 7 positions agree with TRBD2. J gave up 3 bases and V 8 bases, and 11 bases lay outside the gene matches. Germline V gives CDR1 ENHRY, CDR2 SYGVKD. The CDR3 spans 15 residues. CDR3 DNA: TGTGCCATCGCTGAGGCGGGGGAGCCAACAGATACGCAGTATTTT. Protein sequence: CAIAEAGEPTDTQYF.

The chain uses TRBV24-1 and TRBJ2-1, with D perhaps TRBD1 (6 bases). The V gene's germline CDR1 is KGHDR and CDR2 SFDVKD. The CDR3 loop spans 14 amino acids. The V gene lost 7 bases and the J gene lost 6 bases, with 15 bases spanning the gap. The chain's CDR3 is CATSSGVVRNEQFF. The DNA of the CDR3 is TGTGCCACCAGCTCAGGGGTGGTGCGCAATGAGCAGTTCTTC.

This clone was recorded at least ten times. The chain recombines TRBV5-1 with TRBJ2-3; D unresolved. Trimming removed 0 bases from V and 4 bases from J, with 0 bases in between. Germline V CDR1 and CDR2: SGHRS, YFSETQ. The CDR3 spans 11 residues. In DNA form, the CDR3 reads TGCGCCAGCAGCTTGGCAGATACGCAGTATTTT. This codes for CASSLADTQYF.

The table lists this clone with many counts. Its ends do not fully match the called genes, so a read error is possible. The chain uses TRBV20-1 and TRBJ2-1; TRBD1 is a possible D gene (5 bases). This CDR3 has 12 amino acids. The germline V gene encodes CDR1 DFQATT and CDR2 SNEGSKA (reference sequence). The CDR3: CSARGRVNEQFF. The CDR3 DNA sequence: TGCAGTGCCAGAGGCAGGGTAAATGAGCAGTTCTTC.